There are a few counts of the clone carrying this T cell receptor beta chain. Antigen: not known. The data were obtained in a study of radiotherapy plus CTLA-4 blockade in lung cancer. Turning to the study itself: Objective responses were seen in about a sixth of patients, disease control in more than 30%.

Study-wide results and limits: Reports state that early shifts in blood T cell clones, with interferon-beta, best predicted response. Among blood TCR repertoires after radiotherapy plus ipilimumab, tumor-derived clones expanded.

Ipilimumab-mediated CTLA-4 blockade plus focal radiation was given to patients having chemo-refractory metastatic non-small-cell lung cancer. Profiled with immunoSEQ multiplex PCR; TCRdb holds only in-frame clones, not every one. The table lists roughly 59,000 clones, approximately 70% of them singletons. This CDR3 spans 16 amino acids. CDR1 and CDR2 from the germline V gene are SGHKS and YYEKEE (reference sequence). The V end was cut by 4 bases, the J end by 2 bases, with 19 bases between. The gene calls are TRBV5-5 and TRBJ2-7, with D maybe TRBD1 (6 bases). The sequences come from peripheral blood, collected from a patient treated with radiotherapy plus ipilimumab. This receptor was taken from a human donor with non-small cell lung cancer whose response to radiotherapy plus ipilimumab could not be evaluated. CDR3 in amino acids: CASSLDPGHTTYEQYF. For the CDR3, the DNA is TGTGCCAGCAGCCTCGACCCGGGACATACCACCTACGAGCAGTACTTC.